Listed here are 14 T cell receptor beta chains from one sample, sequenced in a study of T cell responses to AZD1222 COVID-19 vaccine. Assay: immunoSEQ multiplex PCR; the TCRdb copy retains only in-frame clones and omits some. Among 110,000 or so clones, around 88% were seen once, and the ten largest hold about 6%. The sequencing used peripheral blood, collected 28 days after the second AZD1222 dose. All receptors come from an adult who received the AZD1222 COVID-19 vaccine.

The chain carries TRBV18 and TRBJ2-1; TRBD1 might be the D (6 bases). Trimming shortened V by 1 base and J by 4 bases, and 17 bases separated the two germline ends. Germline lookup yields CDR1 KGHSH and CDR2 LQKENI. The CDR3 runs to 17 residues. CDR3 in DNA: TGTGCCAGCTCACCACGGGCGATGGGGGCGGAGTACAATGAGCAGTTCTTC. Translated: CASSPRAMGAEYNEQFF.

The chain has TRBV27 and TRBJ2-7, with 8 nucleotides matching TRBD1. The CDR3 has 13 residues. Germline loops: CDR1 MNHEY, CDR2 SMNVEV (reference sequence). V dropped 3 bases and J dropped 6; count of bases not matched to a gene: 4. The CDR3 DNA is TGTGCCAGCAGTTTTACAGGGGGAAGCGAGCAGTACTTC. It translates to CASSFTGGSEQYF.

V is TRBV28 and J is TRBJ2-3; 10 bases map to TRBD1. J was trimmed by 5 bases and V by 5 bases; bases with no gene match: 7. The V gene's germline CDR1 is MDHEN and CDR2 SYDVKM. The CDR3 has 15 amino acids. The CDR3 here is CASSAGQGRLDTQYF. In DNA, the CDR3 is TGTGCCAGCAGTGCGGGACAGGGGCGCTTAGATACGCAGTATTTT.

This CDR3 is CASSQVGEQYF. Written as DNA, the CDR3 is TGTGCCAGCAGCCAAGTAGGCGAGCAGTACTTC. The chain combines TRBV3-1 (or the pseudogene TRBV3-2) with TRBJ2-7; no reliable D call. The germline V gene encodes CDR1 LGHDT and CDR2 YNNKEL (reference sequence). V dropped 1 base and J dropped 6 bases, with 4 bases sitting between them. The CDR3 is 11 amino acids.

The chain joins TRBV18 to TRBJ1-1; maybe TRBD1 (6 bases). The CDR3 runs to 13 residues. Germline V gene sequence: CDR1 KGHSH, CDR2 LQKENI. The V gene lost 7 bases and the J gene lost 1 base, with 10 bases spanning the gap. CDR3 protein: CASWGAPNTEAFF. CDR3 DNA sequence: TGTGCCAGCTGGGGGGCTCCGAACACTGAAGCTTTCTTT.

This clone appeared a few times. This chain uses TRBV4-1 with TRBJ1-5, with D unclear. The CDR3 loop spans 14 amino acids. CDR1 and CDR2 (germline): MGHRA, YSYEKL. The V gene lost 0 bases and the J gene lost 9 bases, with 12 bases spanning the gap. CDR3 region: CASSQDKPPRPQHF. The CDR3 region has the DNA TGCGCCAGCAGCCAAGATAAGCCCCCGCGGCCCCAGCATTTT.

This chain links TRBV19 with TRBJ1-5; D gene uncertain. V lost 4 bases and J 6 bases, leaving 7 bases between the germline ends. The CDR3 sequence is 12 residues long. Germline values: CDR1 LNHDA, CDR2 SQIVND (reference sequence). DNA of the CDR3: TGTGCCAGTAGTAGTCGTGGTCAGCCCCAGCATTTT. Its protein is CASSSRGQPQHF.

This clone showed up just once. The chain recombines TRBV7-2 with TRBJ1-6; 7 positions match TRBD1. The CDR3 sequence is 16 residues long. Trimming took 2 bases from V and 9 from J; bases not matched to a gene: 10. In germline, CDR1 is SGHTA, CDR2 FQGNSA. The CDR3 sequence is CASSLLSGQAGSPLHF. CDR3 sequence (DNA): TGTGCCAGCAGCTTACTCTCCGGACAGGCGGGTTCACCCCTCCACTTT. Full variable domain (rest looked up from reference TRBV7-2 and TRBJ1-6): GAGVSQSPSNKVTEKGKDVELRCDPISGHTALYWYRQSLGQGLEFLIYFQGNSAPDKSGLPSDRFSAERTGGSVSTLTIQRTQQEDSAVYLCASSLLSGQAGSPLHFGNGTRLTVT.

This chain uses TRBV6-5 with TRBJ1-5, with 9 bases matching TRBD1. Germline V gene sequence: CDR1 MNHEY, CDR2 SVGAGI. The CDR3 covers 13 residues. Unmatched junction bases numbered 5, after V lost 8 bases and J lost 6 bases. In DNA form, the CDR3 reads TGTGCCAGCGGGGGACAGGGAGGTCAGCCCCAGCATTTT. The encoded protein is CASGGQGGQPQHF.

This clone was recorded only once. The CDR3 nucleotides read TGTGCCAGCAGCCCCAGACAGGGGTTAGGTAATGAGCAGTTCTTC. This encodes CASSPRQGLGNEQFF. V and J are TRBV7-9 and TRBJ2-1; 8 bases are shared with TRBD1. Trimming cost V 5 bases and J 7 bases; bases outside gene matches: 10. The CDR3 spans 15 residues. Germline loops: CDR1 SEHNR, CDR2 FQNEAQ (reference sequence).

V and J are TRBV11-2 and TRBJ2-3; D is possibly TRBD1 (6 bases). In germline, CDR1 is SGHAT, CDR2 FQNNGV. There are 16 residues in the CDR3. V was cut by 3 bases and J by 2 bases, with 15 bases left in between. The CDR3 reads CASSLGAGPFTDTQYF. CDR3 sequence (DNA): TGTGCCAGCAGCTTGGGGGCGGGCCCATTCACAGATACGCAGTATTTT.

The chain carries TRBV29-1 and TRBJ1-6; TRBD1 matches at 8 bases. With V trimmed by 5 bases and J by 5 bases, 5 bases remained unmatched. This CDR3 is built from 14 residues. The germline V gene has CDR1 SQVTM and CDR2 ANQGSEA. The CDR3 here is CSVSTGVDNSPLHF. Here the CDR3 DNA reads TGCAGCGTTTCGACAGGGGTCGATAATTCACCCCTCCACTTT.

The chain uses TRBV7-9 and TRBJ2-7; D perhaps matches TRBD1 (6 bases). This CDR3 has 14 residues. CDR1 is SEHNR, CDR2 FQNEAQ, per germline (reference sequence). Trimming cost V 5 bases and J 1 base, with 12 bases left between them. The CDR3 loop is CASSPGTQSYEQYF. The CDR3 bases are TGTGCCAGCAGCCCCGGGACACAGTCCTACGAGCAGTACTTC.

V is TRBV6-2 or TRBV6-3 and J is TRBJ1-5, with D hard to call. Germline V lookup: CDR1 MNHEY, CDR2 SVGEGT. The V end lost 0 bases, the J end lost 6 bases, and 9 bases lay between the germline ends. CDR3 length equals 14 residues. DNA for the CDR3: TGTGCCAGCAGTTACTCCGGAGGGCCTCAGCCCCAGCATTTT. Amino acids: CASSYSGGPQPQHF.